This paragraph reports one TCR beta chain. Its antigen is unknown. A junction end diverges from the germline sequence, so it may reflect a read error. Other DNA sequences of this sample code for an identical CDR3. Naive CD8 cells, CD45RO-negative and positively selected for CCR7, excluded terminally differentiated effector memory CD45RA+ cells. HIV-negative, healthy adults without recent acute infections or vaccinations were the donors. This sample was taken from a study of shared clonotypes between healthy human individuals. On the study more broadly: Researchers assigned three CD4 naive, three CD4 memory, two CD8 naive and one CD8 memory plate to each donor.

Data came from immunoSEQ multiplex PCR; TCRdb stores just in-frame clones and leaves some out. Of more than 2 million clones in the sample, 85% to 95% are singletons; the top ten hold more than 1.5%. Germline CDR1 and CDR2: ENHRY and SYGVKD. The CDR3 spans 12 residues. Study-level results: Naive subsets usually exceeded memory subsets in estimated richness. Rarefaction curves obtained for sorted subsets showed sequencing incomplete despite large depth.

The sample taken for sequencing was naive CD8+ T cells from PBMCs. This sequence originates from a man younger than 30 in good health. Some clones in this sample may be carry-over from other donors' samples. V and J are TRBV10-3 and TRBJ2-7, with D tentatively TRBD2 (5 bases). The CDR3 protein is CAISGSSYEQYF. The CDR3 DNA reads as TGCGCCATCAGTGGGAGCTCCTACGAGCAGTACTTC.